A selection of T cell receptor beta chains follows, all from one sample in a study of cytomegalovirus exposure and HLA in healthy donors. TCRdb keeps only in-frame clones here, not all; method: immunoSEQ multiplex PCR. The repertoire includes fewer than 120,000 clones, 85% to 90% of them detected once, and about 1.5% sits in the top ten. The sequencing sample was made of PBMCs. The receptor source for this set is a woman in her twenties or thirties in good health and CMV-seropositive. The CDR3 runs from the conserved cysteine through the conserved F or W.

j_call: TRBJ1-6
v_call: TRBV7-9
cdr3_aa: CASSPDRAQSPLHF

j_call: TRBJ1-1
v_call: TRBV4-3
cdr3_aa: CASSQGRRADTEAFF

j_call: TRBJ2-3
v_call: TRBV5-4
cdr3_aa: CASSPGGRARDTQYF

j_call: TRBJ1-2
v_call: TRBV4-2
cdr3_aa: CASSQSSGDRGSYGYTF

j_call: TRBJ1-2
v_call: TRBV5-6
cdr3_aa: CASSLVLANYGYTF

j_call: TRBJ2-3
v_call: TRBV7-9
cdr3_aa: CASSIRTSGSSRDTQYF

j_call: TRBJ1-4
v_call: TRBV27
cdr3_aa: CASSILGTGEEKLFF

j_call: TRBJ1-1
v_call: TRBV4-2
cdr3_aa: CASSKGGAQNTEAFF

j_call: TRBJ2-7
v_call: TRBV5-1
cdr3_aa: CASSLQGDIYEQYF

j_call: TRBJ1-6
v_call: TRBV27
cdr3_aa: CASSPYRGSYNSPLHF

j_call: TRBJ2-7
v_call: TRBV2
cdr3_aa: CASTLRGGWLYEQYF

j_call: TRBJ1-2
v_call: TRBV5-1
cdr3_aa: CASSLQAVENYGYTF

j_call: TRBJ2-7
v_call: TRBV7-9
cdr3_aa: CASSPSGAGDEQYF

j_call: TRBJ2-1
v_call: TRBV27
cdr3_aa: CASSRGSPGYNEQFF

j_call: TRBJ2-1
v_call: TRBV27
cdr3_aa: CASKKRTGDFLSYNEQFF

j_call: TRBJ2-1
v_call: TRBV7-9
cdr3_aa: CASSFRTSGSRFYNEQFF

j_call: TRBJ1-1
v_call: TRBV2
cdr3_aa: CASSTGGSGWGAFF

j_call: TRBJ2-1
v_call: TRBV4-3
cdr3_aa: CASSQVDTSGGALYNEQFF

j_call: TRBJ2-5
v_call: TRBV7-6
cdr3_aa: CASSLAVFGETQYF

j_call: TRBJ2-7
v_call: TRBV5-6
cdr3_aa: CASSLDGTGEIGEQYF

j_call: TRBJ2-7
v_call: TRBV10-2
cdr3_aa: CASSALGQGGSYEQYF

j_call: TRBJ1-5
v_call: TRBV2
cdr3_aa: CASRKQGDNQPQHF

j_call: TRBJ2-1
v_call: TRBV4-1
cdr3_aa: CASSQGSSGTLYEQFF

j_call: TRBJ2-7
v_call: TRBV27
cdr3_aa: CASSRRTGVGAGGYEQYF

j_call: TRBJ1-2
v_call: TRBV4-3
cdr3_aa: CASSHGTGPVYGYTF

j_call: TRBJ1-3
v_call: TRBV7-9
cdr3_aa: CASSLEGGGNTIYF

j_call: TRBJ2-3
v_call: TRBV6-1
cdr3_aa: CASSRGLPPTDTQYF

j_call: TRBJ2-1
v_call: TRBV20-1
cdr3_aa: CSGLTGEQFF

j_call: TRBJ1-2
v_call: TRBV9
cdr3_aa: CASSGDRRTINYGYTF

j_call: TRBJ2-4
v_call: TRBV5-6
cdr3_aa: CASSFGLGRENIQYF

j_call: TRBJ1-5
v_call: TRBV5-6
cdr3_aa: CASSLFGRDFSNQPQHF

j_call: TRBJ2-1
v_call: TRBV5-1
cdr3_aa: CASSSGLATANYNEQFF

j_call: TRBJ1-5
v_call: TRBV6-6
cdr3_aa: CASSYGEGEPQHF

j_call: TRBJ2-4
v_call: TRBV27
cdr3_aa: CASSPGLAGYGSAKNIQYF

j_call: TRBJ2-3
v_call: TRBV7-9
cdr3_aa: CASSPMGQASTDTQYF

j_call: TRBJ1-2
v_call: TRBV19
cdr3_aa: CASSTTGGFKGYTF

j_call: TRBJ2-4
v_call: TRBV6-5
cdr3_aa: CASSRGGAKNIQYF

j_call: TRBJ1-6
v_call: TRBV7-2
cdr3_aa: CASRPGQGSSPLHF

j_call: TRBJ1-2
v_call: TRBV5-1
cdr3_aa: CASSLSFGSGYGYTF

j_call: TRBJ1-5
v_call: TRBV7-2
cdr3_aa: CASRDPTRQGPQHF

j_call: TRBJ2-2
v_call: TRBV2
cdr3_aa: CAREWRANTGELFF

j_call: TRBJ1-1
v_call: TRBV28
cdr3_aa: CASSPGTAGNTEAFF

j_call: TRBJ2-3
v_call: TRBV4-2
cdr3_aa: CASSRGLDPQYF

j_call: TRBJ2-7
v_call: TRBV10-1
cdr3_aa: CASSEPGMDHEQYF

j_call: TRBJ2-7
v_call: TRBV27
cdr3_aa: CASSHRDSSYEQYF

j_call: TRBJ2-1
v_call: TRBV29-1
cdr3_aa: CSGFGSGQFF

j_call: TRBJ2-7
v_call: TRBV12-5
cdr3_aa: CASATRRWGEDEQYF

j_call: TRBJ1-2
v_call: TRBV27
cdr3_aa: CASSLQHPNYGYTF